Shown below are 29 T cell receptor beta chains from a single sample sequenced in a study of CD8+ T cells in alopecia areata. RNA extraction and reverse transcription yielded cDNA as sequencing template. The assay was immunoSEQ multiplex PCR, and TCRdb's table has in-frame clones only and misses some. Seen here are around 180,000 clones, roughly three fifths observed once, and the top ten hold approximately 1.3%. The treatment was: oral pan-JAK inhibitor, 5-10 mg twice daily. Sample: CD4+ T cells sorted from blood, taken at week 49, from a patient treated with tofacitinib. The source is a human donor with alopecia areata.

The rearrangement uses TRBV7-2 and TRBJ1-2, with D possibly matching TRBD1 (5 bases). This CDR3 contains 13 residues. V was pared by 8 bases and J by 14 bases, with 24 bases between. Germline CDR1 reads SGHTA; CDR2 reads FQGNSA. This chain's CDR3 is CASGPRDALRRTF. The CDR3, as DNA: TGTGCCAGCGGACCCAGGGATGCCCTCCGTAGGACCTTC.

This clone was seen a few times. The chain combines TRBV7-2 with TRBJ1-1; no firm D call. CDR1 SGHTA and CDR2 FQGNSA come from the germline V gene. V lost 5 bases and J 5 bases, leaving 24 bases between the germline ends. The CDR3 consists of 17 residues. CDR3 in DNA: TGTGCCAGCAGCCCACCCTACCTTCTCAGTAAACTGACTGAAGCTTTCTTT. Its translation is CASSPPYLLSKLTEAFF.

The rearrangement links TRBV14 to TRBJ2-2; weak D call: TRBD2 (5 bases). The CDR3 length is 13 residues. Germline loops: CDR1 SGHDN, CDR2 FVKESK. The ends were cut back, 1 base at V and 7 bases at J, with 7 bases in the middle. The chain's CDR3 is CASSQGGIGELFF. DNA of the CDR3: TGTGCCAGCAGCCAAGGAGGGATCGGGGAGCTGTTTTTT. Combining the CDR3 with reference TRBV14 and TRBJ2-2 gives the whole variable domain EAGVTQFPSHSVIEKGQTVTLRCDPISGHDNLYWYRRVMGKEIKFLLHFVKESKQDESGMPNNRFLAERTGGTYSTLKVQPAELEDSGVYFCASSQGGIGELFFGEGSRLTVL.

For this clone: The DNA is left out, because the CDR3 cannot be placed on it with certainty; the CDR3 is given as TCRdb lists it. J is TRBJ2-4 and V is TRBV7-9; TRBD1, as called in the table, went unchecked against the DNA. Both ends counted, the CDR3 spans 13 residues. Germline V gene data show CDR1 as SEHNR and CDR2 as FQNEAQ (reference sequence). The CDR3 spells CASSLVGQGTIGF.

The V and J genes are TRBV7-9 and TRBJ1-6; D remains unclear. V dropped 5 bases and J dropped 8 bases, with 10 bases sitting between them. The CDR3 is 13 amino acids. Germline V gene sequence: CDR1 SEHNR, CDR2 FQNEAQ (reference sequence). Here the CDR3 DNA reads TGTGCCAGCAGCCCAATTGAATATTCACCCCTCCACTTT. Its protein product is CASSPIEYSPLHF.

This clone was found a few times. This rearrangement joins TRBV25-1 to TRBJ2-1, with TRBD1 matching over 11 bases. CDR1 and CDR2 (germline): MGHDK, SYGVNS. This CDR3 contains 18 residues. The V gene end was trimmed by 10 bases and the J gene end by 0 bases; junction bases not matched to a gene: 14. CDR3 nucleotides: TGTGCCACCCCAGGGGGACAGGGGGTTTTTATCTCCTACAATGAGCAGTTCTTC. This sequence encodes CATPGGQGVFISYNEQFF.

This clone was found a few times. The chain carries TRBV28 and TRBJ2-2; TRBD1 matches at 8 bases. CDR1 and CDR2 (germline): MDHEN, SYDVKM. Germline trimming cut 6 bases from V and 0 bases from J; bases unmatched to any gene: 6. The CDR3 contains 16 residues. The CDR3 loop is CASRQAGGANTGELFF. The CDR3 bases are TGTGCCAGCAGACAAGCAGGGGGCGCGAACACCGGGGAGCTGTTTTTT.

This clone was seen once. The chain recombines TRBV29-1 with TRBJ2-3, with D unresolved. This CDR3 has 16 amino acids. V shed 7 bases and J shed 2 bases, with 22 bases lying between them. Germline assignment: CDR1 SQVTM and CDR2 ANQGSEA. The CDR3 region is CSANRKRHLATDTQYF. The CDR3 DNA reads as TGCAGCGCCAACCGGAAAAGACACCTGGCCACAGATACGCAGTATTTT.

The rearrangement joins TRBV13 to TRBJ2-5, with 11 nucleotides matching TRBD2. The CDR3 loop spans 18 amino acids. The V and J ends lost 2 bases and 2 bases, in that order; junction bases with no gene match: 10. CDR1 and CDR2 from the germline V gene are PRHDT and FYEKMQ (reference sequence). CDR3: CASSLRRPLAGGQETQYF. CDR3 sequence (DNA): TGTGCCAGCAGCTTACGCAGACCCTTAGCGGGGGGGCAAGAGACCCAGTACTTC.

This rearrangement joins TRBV2 to TRBJ1-1; 12 nucleotides match TRBD1. The CDR3 is 14 residues long. J lost 11 bases, V lost 3 bases, and 7 bases had no gene match. Germline CDR1 is SNHLY and CDR2 is FYNNEI. The CDR3 DNA is TGTGCCAGCAGTGAGGAGGGACAGGGGGCGCGGGCTTTCTTT. It yields the protein CASSEEGQGARAFF.

The chain uses TRBV11-2 and TRBJ2-3; possible D gene TRBD2, 6 bases. This CDR3 contains 16 residues. Germline assignment: CDR1 SGHAT and CDR2 FQNNGV. Trimming left V 0 bases short and J 1 base short, with 11 bases between. The CDR3 spells CASSLDDGGGTDTQYF. CDR3 nucleotides: TGTGCCAGCAGCTTAGATGACGGGGGAGGCACAGATACGCAGTATTTT.

The chain couples TRBV6-1 to TRBJ2-4; D is unresolved. This CDR3 contains 13 residues. Germline lookup yields CDR1 MNHNS and CDR2 SASEGT. V was pared by 6 bases and J by 7 bases, with 13 bases between. CDR3 coding DNA: TGTGCCAGCAGCCCCAAGAGTGTGAACATTCAGTACTTC. Amino acids: CASSPKSVNIQYF.

The rearrangement links TRBV29-1 to TRBJ1-5; perhaps TRBD1 as D (5 bases). The CDR3 is 12 residues long. The V and J ends lost 6 bases and 1 base respectively, with 7 bases between them. Looked up from germline, CDR1 is SQVTM and CDR2 is ANQGSEA. CDR3 amino acids: CSVQDSNQPQHF. CDR3 DNA: TGCAGCGTACAGGACAGCAATCAGCCCCAGCATTTT.

The chain is built from TRBV25-1 and TRBJ2-1, with TRBD2 matching 9 bases. The CDR3 extends over 16 amino acids. Germline CDR1 and CDR2: MGHDK and SYGVNS. Losses at the gene ends were 0 bases for V and 7 bases for J; bases not matched to a gene: 7. CDR3 region: CASSEYSGSGGNEQFF. Written as DNA, the CDR3 is TGTGCCAGCAGTGAATATTCGGGAAGCGGGGGGAATGAGCAGTTCTTC.

This chain joins TRBV5-1 and TRBJ1-4; D is possibly TRBD1 (5 bases). The germline CDR1 and CDR2 sequences are SGHRS and YFSETQ. With 2 bases removed from V and 3 bases from J, the gap between germline ends came to 14 bases. This CDR3 comprises 16 residues. CDR3 in DNA: TGCGCCAGCAGCTTTGCCCTCGCGGGGGCTAATGAAAAACTGTTTTTT. Its protein is CASSFALAGANEKLFF.

The chain combines TRBV30 with TRBJ1-2; a possible D gene is TRBD1 (6 bases). Per germline, CDR1 GTSNPN and CDR2 SVGIG (reference sequence). Deletions cut 2 bases from V and 2 bases from J, with 9 bases between. This CDR3 is built from 13 residues. CDR3 in amino acids: CAWSTGQNYGYTF. The DNA of the CDR3 is TGTGCCTGGAGTACCGGACAGAACTATGGCTACACCTTC.

The chain employs TRBV11-1 and TRBJ2-7; TRBD2 might be the D (5 bases). CDR3 length: 14 residues. CDR1 is SGHAT and CDR2 is FQDESV in the germline V gene (reference sequence). Trimming pared 5 bases from V and 0 bases from J, leaving 11 bases between. Here the CDR3 DNA reads TGTGCCAGCAGCGCGACCCGGGACTCCTACGAGCAGTACTTC. Encoded protein: CASSATRDSYEQYF.

This clone was counted a few times. The chain couples TRBV4-3 to TRBJ2-5, with no clear D. Germline CDR1 LGHNA, CDR2 YSLEER. This CDR3 comprises 15 residues. Trimming took 1 base from V and 4 from J, leaving 13 bases between them. CDR3 bases: TGCGCCAGCAGCCAAGTTGGGCAGCTCGGAGAGACCCAGTACTTC. Amino acids: CASSQVGQLGETQYF.

Note on this clone: Other DNA sequences in the same sample also yield this CDR3. The chain links TRBV4-3 to TRBJ2-5, with 7 bases that match TRBD1. Germline V gene lookup returns CDR1 LGHNA and CDR2 YSLEER. CDR3 length: 13 residues. Trimming cost V 4 bases and J 3 bases; bases outside gene matches: 2. The CDR3 region has the DNA TGCGCCAGCAGCCGGGACAGAGAAGAGACCCAGTACTTC. Amino acid sequence: CASSRDREETQYF.

The chain uses TRBV4-3 and TRBJ1-1; 8 nucleotides agree with TRBD1. Germline CDR1 LGHNA, CDR2 YSLEER. The CDR3 consists of 15 residues. Trimming removed 0 bases from V and 1 base from J; junction bases left unmatched: 1. The CDR3 DNA follows: TGCGCCAGCAGCCAAGATGACAGGGGGAACACTGAAGCTTTCTTT. Protein sequence: CASSQDDRGNTEAFF.

This clone was observed a single time. An end of the junction differs from the germline gene, which may be a read error. The chain links TRBV30 to TRBJ1-6, with D possibly matching TRBD1 (5 bases). CDR3 length: 13 residues. Germline lookup yields CDR1 GTSNPN and CDR2 SVGIG (reference sequence). Written as DNA, the CDR3 is TGTGCCTGGAACCCAGGGCGGGACTCACCCCTCTACTTT. It encodes CAWNPGRDSPLYF.

This clone was seen a few times. The rearrangement joins TRBV19 to TRBJ1-2; D not resolved. The CDR3 is 13 amino acids. V was shortened by 3 bases and J by 5 bases, with 10 bases between the two germline ends. Germline CDR1 and CDR2: LNHDA and SQIVND (reference sequence). The CDR3 here is CASSMSESYGYTF. The DNA for the CDR3 is TGTGCCAGTAGTATGTCGGAGTCATATGGCTACACCTTC. Complete variable domain (other parts from reference TRBV19 and TRBJ1-2): DGGITQSPKYLFRKEGQNVTLSCEQNLNHDAMYWYRQDPGQGLRLIYYSQIVNDFQKGDIAEGYSVSREKKESFPLTVTSAQKNPTAFYLCASSMSESYGYTFGSGTRLTVV.

The V call is TRBV30, the J call TRBJ2-4; D is perhaps TRBD1 (6 bases). The germline V and J ends were trimmed by 0 bases and 6 bases, with 12 bases remaining between them. Germline V CDR1 and CDR2: GTSNPN, SVGIG (reference sequence). The CDR3 sequence is 14 residues long. CDR3 DNA sequence: TGTGCCTGGAGTGTCAAGGGGGAAAGAAACATTCAGTACTTC. This codes for CAWSVKGERNIQYF.

The rearrangement links TRBV27 to TRBJ2-7, with TRBD2 identical over 7 bases. Trimming cost V 5 bases and J 2 bases; bases outside gene matches: 12. Germline loops: CDR1 MNHEY, CDR2 SMNVEV (reference sequence). This CDR3 comprises 16 residues. This CDR3 reads CASSLNGGSRPYEQYF. As DNA, the CDR3 is TGTGCCAGCAGTCTCAACGGGGGGAGCCGTCCCTACGAGCAGTACTTC.

This rearrangement joins TRBV30 to TRBJ1-2; tentatively, D is TRBD1 (5 bases). Between the trimmed V and J ends, which lost 1 base and 4 bases, there was a span of 7 bases. Germline lookup yields CDR1 GTSNPN and CDR2 SVGIG (reference sequence). There are 12 residues in the CDR3. As DNA, the CDR3 is TGTGCCTGGAGTGAGGGGATCTATGGCTACACCTTC. It yields the protein CAWSEGIYGYTF.

Only a few counts were recorded for this clone. The chain recombines TRBV5-1 with TRBJ2-1; D uncertain. This CDR3 contains 13 residues. V dropped 1 base and J dropped 4 bases, with 6 bases sitting between them. Germline-derived CDR1 and CDR2 are SGHRS and YFSETQ. Here the CDR3 reads CASSLTRYNEQFF. CDR3 DNA sequence: TGCGCCAGCAGCTTGACGAGGTACAATGAGCAGTTCTTC. The full variable domain, rest sourced from reference TRBV5-1 and TRBJ2-1, is KAGVTQTPRYLIKTRGQQVTLSCSPISGHRSVSWYQQTPGQGLQFLFEYFSETQRNKGNFPGRFSGRQFSNSRSEMNVSTLELGDSALYLCASSLTRYNEQFFGPGTRLTVL.

V usage is TRBV29-1 and J usage is TRBJ2-7; no firm D call. The germline V and J ends were trimmed by 7 bases and 2 bases, with 12 bases remaining between them. Per the germline V gene, CDR1 is SQVTM and CDR2 is ANQGSEA. The CDR3 runs 12 residues. CDR3 DNA: TGCAGCGCTGGCTCTGGGACCTACGAGCAGTACTTC. Its translation: CSAGSGTYEQYF.

This chain's CDR3 is CSSGSGQSSYNEQFF. The CDR3 coding sequence is TGCAGCTCCGGGTCAGGACAGAGCTCCTACAATGAGCAGTTCTTC. V is TRBV29-1 and J is TRBJ2-1, with D possibly matching TRBD1 (6 bases). V was shortened by 8 bases and J by 0 bases, with 17 bases between the two germline ends. Germline CDR1 reads SQVTM; CDR2 reads ANQGSEA. CDR3 length equals 15 residues.

The V call is TRBV30, the J call TRBJ2-1; maybe TRBD2 (7 bases). Between the trimmed V and J ends, which lost 1 base and 2 bases, there was a span of 12 bases. Looked up from germline, CDR1 is GTSNPN and CDR2 is SVGIG (reference sequence). This CDR3 has 15 amino acids. CDR3 DNA sequence: TGTGCCTGGAGTGATGTCGGGGGGCCCTACAATGAGCAGTTCTTC. The encoded protein is CAWSDVGGPYNEQFF.